The TCR beta chain under discussion was sequenced for a study of blood T cell repertoires in COVID-19. Study-wide background: The samples span acute and convalescent COVID-19 from the United States, Italy and Spain. T cells, B-cell-depleted T cells, or PBMCs provided the cDNA or gDNA that served as material.

Deletions cut 5 bases from V and 2 bases from J, with 13 bases between. The CDR3 is 15 residues long. Per the germline V gene, CDR1 is MDHEN and CDR2 is SYDVKM. Participants reported their clinical history, and cohort assignment relied on those reports. Authors' data handling: Reference gene primer amplification gave nucleated cell count estimates. The table came from immunoSEQ multiplex PCR; TCRdb's copy has only in-frame clones and leaves some out. The V and J calls and clone size were taken over from that table, and D and trimming were inferred from the DNA. This sample has 190,000 or so clones, with about 87% found just once.

The chain is built from TRBV28 and TRBJ1-5; D gene ambiguous. The TCR comes from a man between 18 and 29 years old with acute COVID-19. Material for sequencing was PBMCs or T cells enriched from blood (not recorded which). The DNA of the CDR3 is TGTGCCAGCAGTCCGGTCCGGGGAGGCAATCAGCCCCAGCATTTT. Translating it yields CASSPVRGGNQPQHF.